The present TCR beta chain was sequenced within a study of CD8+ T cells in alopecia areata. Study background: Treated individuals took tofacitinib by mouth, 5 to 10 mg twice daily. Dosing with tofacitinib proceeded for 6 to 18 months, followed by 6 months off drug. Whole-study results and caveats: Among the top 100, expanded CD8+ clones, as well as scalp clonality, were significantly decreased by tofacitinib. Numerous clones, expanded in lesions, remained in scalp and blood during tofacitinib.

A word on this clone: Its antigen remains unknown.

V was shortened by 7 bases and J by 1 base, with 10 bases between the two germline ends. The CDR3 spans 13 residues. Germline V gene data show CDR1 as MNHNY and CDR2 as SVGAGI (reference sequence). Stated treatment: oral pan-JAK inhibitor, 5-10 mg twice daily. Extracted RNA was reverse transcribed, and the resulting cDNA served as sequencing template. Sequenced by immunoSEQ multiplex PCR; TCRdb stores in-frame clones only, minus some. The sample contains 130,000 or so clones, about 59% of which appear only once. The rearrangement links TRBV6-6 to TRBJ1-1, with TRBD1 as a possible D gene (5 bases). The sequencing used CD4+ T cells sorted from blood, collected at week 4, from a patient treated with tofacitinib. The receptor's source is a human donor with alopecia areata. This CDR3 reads CASTGDRNTEAFF. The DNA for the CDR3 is TGTGCCAGCACCGGAGACAGGAACACTGAAGCTTTCTTT.